Presented here are 24 T cell receptor beta chains from one specimen sequenced in a study of sequential checkpoint blockade in melanoma. The treatment is: randomized to nivolumab then ipilimumab (arm A) or the reverse (arm B). Data came from immunoSEQ multiplex PCR; TCRdb stores just in-frame clones and leaves some out. The table lists around 3,000 clones, approximately 17% of them singletons. The specimen was tumor tissue (inferred from file names), collected from a patient given nivolumab and ipilimumab in sequence. These receptors were obtained from a human donor with melanoma.

This clone turned up a few times. The chain is built from TRBV1 and TRBJ2-2; TRBD1, the table's D call, was not compared with the DNA. TRBV1 is given as a pseudogene. The CDR3 contains 16 residues. The CDR3 region has the DNA TGCGCCAGCAGCCAGTATATGAGGGGGTCCACCGGGGAGCTGTTTTTT. It yields the protein CASSQYMRGSTGELFF.

This clone was recorded many times. The J gene is TRBJ1-1, the V gene TRBV11-3; TRBD1 might be the D (5 bases). Looked up from germline, CDR1 is SGHNT and CDR2 is YENEEA. CDR3 length equals 15 residues. Trimming stripped 3 bases from V and 3 bases from J, with 14 bases between. This CDR3 is CASSFPRGADTEAFF. In nucleotides, the CDR3 is TGTGCCAGCAGCTTTCCTCGAGGGGCAGACACTGAAGCTTTCTTT. The full variable domain, with the rest looked up from reference TRBV11-3 and TRBJ1-1, is EAGVVQSPRYKIIEKKQPVAFWCNPISGHNTLYWYLQNLGQGPELLIRYENEEAVDDSQLPKDRFSAERLKGVDSTLKIQPAELGDSAVYLCASSFPRGADTEAFFGQGTRLTVV.

This chain connects TRBV25-1 to TRBJ2-5; perhaps TRBD2 as D (5 bases). The germline gives CDR1 MGHDK, CDR2 SYGVNS. CDR3 length: 15 residues. Trimming cost V 4 bases and J 6 bases, with 18 bases left between them. The CDR3 is CASSGHGLSKKTQYF. In nucleotides, the CDR3 is TGTGCCAGCAGTGGTCACGGACTTTCCAAGAAGACCCAGTACTTC.

The chain uses TRBV25-1 and TRBJ1-1; possible D gene TRBD1, 5 bases. V dropped 3 bases and J dropped 3 bases, with 11 bases sitting between them. CDR1 MGHDK and CDR2 SYGVNS come from the germline V gene. This CDR3 region has 14 residues. CDR3 nucleotide sequence: TGTGCCAGCAGTGAGCAGGGTCGGGACACTGAAGCTTTCTTT. Translating it yields CASSEQGRDTEAFF.

This chain joins TRBV5-1 and TRBJ2-3, with D maybe TRBD1 (5 bases). V was shortened by 0 bases and J by 0 bases, with 11 bases between the two germline ends. The length of the CDR3 is 16 residues. Germline V gene sequence: CDR1 SGHRS, CDR2 YFSETQ. In nucleotides, the CDR3 is TGCGCCAGCAGCTTGGTTCTAGGGGCCAGCACAGATACGCAGTATTTT. Its protein is CASSLVLGASTDTQYF.

This clone was detected a few times. This sequence joins TRBV28 and TRBJ2-4, with unresolved D. The CDR3 loop spans 14 amino acids. Germline CDR1 MDHEN, CDR2 SYDVKM. V lost 3 bases and J 6 bases, leaving 12 bases between the germline ends. The DNA for the CDR3 is TGTGCCAGCAGTTTCGGTGGGTTTGTAAACATTCAGTACTTC. Protein: CASSFGGFVNIQYF.

This rearrangement joins TRBV19 to TRBJ1-4; a weak D match, TRBD1 (5 bases). Germline V CDR1 and CDR2: LNHDA, SQIVND (reference sequence). The CDR3 has 14 residues. Between the trimmed V and J ends, which lost 8 bases and 10 bases, there was a span of 20 bases. The CDR3 reads CASSPGILGGKLFF. DNA for the CDR3: TGTGCCAGTTCTCCTGGCATCTTGGGGGGAAAACTGTTTTTT.

Here the CDR3 reads CASSGEGFVWNNEQFF. As DNA, the CDR3 is TGTGCCAGTAGCGGAGAGGGATTCGTTTGGAACAATGAGCAGTTCTTC. This chain uses TRBV19 with TRBJ2-1; tentatively, D is TRBD2 (5 bases). Between the trimmed V and J ends, which lost 6 bases and 5 bases, there was a span of 20 bases. Germline V gives CDR1 LNHDA, CDR2 SQIVND (reference sequence). This CDR3 has 16 residues.

This clone was counted at least ten times. The rearrangement uses TRBV11-3 and TRBJ1-2, with no clear D. The V end was cut by 1 base, the J end by 0 bases, with 6 bases between. Germline V gives CDR1 SGHNT, CDR2 YENEEA. The CDR3 runs 14 residues. The CDR3 sequence: CASSLGGANYGYTF. DNA for the CDR3: TGTGCCAGCAGCTTAGGAGGAGCTAACTATGGCTACACCTTC.

This clone is classed as medium-sized (0.01 to 0.1%). One junction end disagrees with the germline gene, perhaps due to a read error. The gene calls are TRBV6-8 and TRBJ1-1, with 7 bases fitting TRBD1. The germline gives CDR1 MNHGY, CDR2 SAAAGT. This CDR3 spans 14 amino acids. CDR3 region: CAISATGTHTEAFF. DNA of the CDR3: TGTGCCATCAGTGCGACAGGGACGCACACTGAAGCTTTCTTT.

The genes are TRBV18 and TRBJ1-1, with a weak D call TRBD1 (6 bases). V was clipped by 4 bases and J by 5 bases, with 14 bases between them. Germline-derived CDR1 and CDR2 are KGHSH and LQKENI. This CDR3 region has 14 residues. The CDR3 region is CASSQTGSWTEAFF. The CDR3 DNA reads as TGTGCCAGCTCACAAACAGGGAGCTGGACTGAAGCTTTCTTT.

This clone is medium-sized by share. V usage is TRBV6-8 and J usage is TRBJ1-2, with D unresolved. V lost 6 bases and J 4 bases, leaving 21 bases between the germline ends. The CDR3 loop spans 16 amino acids. The germline gives CDR1 MNHGY, CDR2 SAAAGT. CDR3 bases: TGTGCCAGCAGCCCACGGGTCGGACCCTTTCTCTATGGCTACACCTTC. Translated, it gives CASSPRVGPFLYGYTF.

This chain uses TRBV28 with TRBJ1-3; no clear D. The CDR3 spans 15 residues. Deletions cut 7 bases from V and 0 bases from J, with 13 bases between. In germline, CDR1 is MDHEN, CDR2 SYDVKM. CDR3 bases: TGTGCCAGCACCCGCTGGGGTAACTCTGGAAACACCATATATTTT. This translates into CASTRWGNSGNTIYF.

This clone was seen repeatedly, ten times or more. The gene calls are TRBV7-1 and TRBJ2-5; 7 positions match TRBD1. TRBV7-1 is labeled an ORF, and its function is uncertain. This CDR3 spans 13 amino acids. With 7 bases clipped from V and 5 bases from J, the junction kept 7 bases outside the gene matches. CDR3 DNA: TGTGCCAGCATGAGAGGCAGGGGGGAGACCCAGTACTTC. It encodes CASMRGRGETQYF.

This clone was seen at least ten times. This chain connects TRBV6-8 to TRBJ1-2; TRBD1 is a possible D gene (5 bases). The V and J ends lost 6 bases and 4 bases respectively, with 15 bases between them. CDR1 and CDR2 from the germline V gene are MNHGY and SAAAGT. The CDR3 consists of 14 residues. The CDR3 loop reads CASSLGQEVYGYTF. CDR3 in DNA: TGTGCCAGCAGCCTCGGACAAGAAGTCTATGGCTACACCTTC.

This chain connects TRBV28 to TRBJ1-5, with D uncertain. Germline V gives CDR1 MDHEN, CDR2 SYDVKM. V dropped 10 bases and J dropped 0 bases, with 10 bases sitting between them. The CDR3 is made up of 13 amino acids. In DNA form, the CDR3 reads TGTGCCATCGGGAGAGATAGCAATCAGCCCCAGCATTTT. Protein sequence: CAIGRDSNQPQHF.

The table lists this clone with a few counts. The V call is TRBV6-8, the J call TRBJ2-7; the D gene could be TRBD1 or TRBD2 (5 bases each). V was shortened by 8 bases and J by 0 bases, with 17 bases between the two germline ends. There are 15 residues in the CDR3. Germline CDR1 reads MNHGY; CDR2 reads SAAAGT. The CDR3 is CASGDQRMSSYEQYF. The CDR3 DNA follows: TGTGCCAGCGGGGACCAGCGGATGAGCTCCTACGAGCAGTACTTC.

This clone has ten or more counts. This sequence joins TRBV11-3 and TRBJ2-5; no definite D call. V lost 4 bases, J lost 2 bases, and 17 bases lay in between. CDR3 length: 16 residues. Germline V gene data show CDR1 as SGHNT and CDR2 as YENEEA. The CDR3, as DNA: TGTGCCAGCAGCTCCGTGACACGCCCTGAGCAAGAGACCCAGTACTTC. It encodes CASSSVTRPEQETQYF.

This clone was detected only a few times. The chain combines TRBV9 with TRBJ2-7, with TRBD1 matching over 7 bases. The CDR3 runs 14 residues. The junction had 3 bases not matched to a gene; V was cut back by 1 base and J by 2 bases. Germline lookup yields CDR1 SGDLS and CDR2 YYNGEE. CDR3: CASSVQGETYEQYF. The CDR3 DNA is TGTGCCAGCAGCGTACAGGGGGAAACCTACGAGCAGTACTTC.

The chain links TRBV6-8 to TRBJ1-1, with a weak D call TRBD1 (5 bases). The CDR3 extends over 16 amino acids. The germline gives CDR1 MNHGY, CDR2 SAAAGT. Trimming removed 10 bases at V and 1 base at J, with 22 bases between. The CDR3 nucleotides are TGTGCCACCAGACTACTTTTGGGGGGTCCGAACACTGAAGCTTTCTTT. Translation gives CATRLLLGGPNTEAFF.

By share of the sample, this clone is medium-sized. The chain uses TRBV11-3 and TRBJ2-1; 10 nucleotides agree with TRBD2. The V gene's germline CDR1 is SGHNT and CDR2 YENEEA. This CDR3 is built from 16 residues. After removal of 2 bases from V and 5 bases from J, the junction contained 6 bases not matched to a gene. The CDR3 DNA sequence: TGTGCCAGCAGCTTAACTGTAGCGGGGGGCCACAATGAGCAGTTCTTC. It is translated as CASSLTVAGGHNEQFF.

The J gene is TRBJ1-3, the V gene TRBV6-8, with 9 bases matching TRBD1. Germline-derived CDR1 and CDR2 are MNHGY and SAAAGT. The CDR3 is 15 residues long. V lost 6 bases and J lost 7; bases outside the gene matches: 10. The CDR3, as DNA: TGTGCCAGCAGCGGGACAGGGTTATCGAGGAACACCATATATTTT. It is translated as CASSGTGLSRNTIYF.

The chain couples TRBV18 to TRBJ2-5; 8 bases are a match to TRBD1. The CDR3 sequence is 15 residues long. CDR1 is KGHSH, CDR2 LQKENI, per germline. Trimming removed 6 bases from V and 0 bases from J; junction bases left unmatched: 6. CDR3 bases: TGTGCCAGCTCTCCGGACAGGGAGAACCAAGAGACCCAGTACTTC. It yields the protein CASSPDRENQETQYF.

This clone was seen only a few times. This chain joins TRBV28 and TRBJ1-5; D ambiguous. Germline CDR1 reads MDHEN; CDR2 reads SYDVKM. The CDR3 is 13 amino acids. Between the trimmed V and J ends, which lost 5 bases and 0 bases, there was a span of 5 bases. CDR3 nucleotides: TGTGCCAGCAGTCCCTCTAGCAATCAGCCCCAGCATTTT. Translation: CASSPSSNQPQHF.